This T cell receptor beta chain was recovered during a study of vaccination effects on CD4 cells after COVID-19. Study at large: Post-vaccine specimens arrived a median 72 days past the second dose.

As for this clone: The antigen remains unidentified.

ViraFEST assay sequencing came after antigen-specific CD4+ T cells were expanded with viral peptide pools. A 10-day culture period preceded the isolation of CD4+ T cells. BNT162b2 vaccine or mRNA-1273 vaccine was given to participants in two doses. The vaccine recipients had no prior SARS-CoV-2 infection, with negative nucleocapsid antibodies. Cultures used roughly 1.8 million PBMC per well, 9 to 10 IU/ml IL-2 and around 9.5 ug/ml peptides. Germline V gene lookup returns CDR1 SNHLY and CDR2 FYNNEI. The CDR3 length is 12 residues. V lost 6 bases, J lost 4 bases, and 9 bases lay in between. TCRdb keeps only in-frame clones here, not all; method: immunoSEQ multiplex PCR. The sample has roughly 16,000 clones, about three quarters seen once.

The V and J genes are TRBV2 and TRBJ1-2; D possibly corresponds to TRBD1 (5 bases). The sample here was CD4+ T cells from PBMCs cultured with HCoV-NL63 spike peptides, taken after COVID-19 vaccination. The receptor's source is a human donor who received a COVID-19 vaccine. CDR3 residues: CASRWGGYGYTF. The CDR3 DNA reads as TGTGCCAGCAGGTGGGGGGGCTATGGCTACACCTTC.